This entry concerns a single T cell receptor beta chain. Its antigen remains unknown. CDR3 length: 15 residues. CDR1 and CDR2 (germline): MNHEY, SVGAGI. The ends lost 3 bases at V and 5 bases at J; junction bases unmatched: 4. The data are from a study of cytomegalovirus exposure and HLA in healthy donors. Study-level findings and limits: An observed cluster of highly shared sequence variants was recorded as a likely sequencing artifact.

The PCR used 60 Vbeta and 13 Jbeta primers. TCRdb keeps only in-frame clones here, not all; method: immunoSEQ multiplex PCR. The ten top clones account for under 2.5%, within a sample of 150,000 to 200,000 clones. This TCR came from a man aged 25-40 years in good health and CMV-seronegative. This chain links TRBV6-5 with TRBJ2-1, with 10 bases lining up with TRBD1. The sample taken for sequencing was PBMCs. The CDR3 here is CASSYPGQGNNEQFF. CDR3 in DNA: TGTGCCAGCAGTTATCCGGGACAGGGGAACAATGAGCAGTTCTTC.